Shown below are 21 T cell receptor beta chains from a single sample sequenced in a study of beta chain features in type 1 diabetes. Every isolated RNA sample was fully reverse transcribed, so sequencing captured expressed TCRB transcripts. Libraries were prepared by immunoSEQ multiplex PCR; TCRdb keeps only in-frame clonotypes and omits some of them. The sample carries 900,000 or so clones, roughly a sixth recorded once. The sample was naive CD4+ T cells from blood. The receptor source for this set is a young woman in good health.

V usage is TRBV11-1 and J usage is TRBJ2-5; D is perhaps TRBD1 (6 bases). Germline V lookup: CDR1 SGHAT, CDR2 FQDESV (reference sequence). V was clipped by 5 bases and J by 5 bases, with 12 bases between them. The CDR3 runs to 13 residues. The CDR3 loop is CASSNRAGETQYF. CDR3 in DNA: TGTGCCAGCAGCAACAGGGCAGGGGAGACCCAGTACTTC.

This clone was picked up a small number of times. J is TRBJ1-2 and V is TRBV9, with 8 bases lining up with TRBD1. The CDR3 is made up of 16 amino acids. Unmatched junction bases numbered 11, after V lost 3 bases and J lost 4 bases. CDR1 SGDLS and CDR2 YYNGEE come from the germline V gene. Here the CDR3 DNA reads TGTGCCAGCAGCGCCGTAACCGGACAGGGCGTCTATGGCTACACCTTC. Translation gives CASSAVTGQGVYGYTF.

The chain joins TRBV20-1 to TRBJ2-1; D may be TRBD2 (5 bases). V lost 6 bases and J lost 8, with 11 bases in between. Germline lookup yields CDR1 DFQATT and CDR2 SNEGSKA (reference sequence). CDR3 length equals 11 residues. The CDR3 protein is CSAAAWDEQFF. CDR3 in DNA: TGCAGTGCAGCGGCGTGGGATGAGCAGTTCTTC.

This clone turned up a few times. The V gene is TRBV7-9, the J gene TRBJ2-7; tentative D call: TRBD1 (6 bases). Trimming left V 3 bases short and J 7 bases short, with 10 bases between. Germline V lookup: CDR1 SEHNR, CDR2 FQNEAQ (reference sequence). There are 12 residues in the CDR3. The DNA for the CDR3 is TGTGCCAGCAGCTTTGGGGACATGGAGCAGTACTTC. It yields the protein CASSFGDMEQYF.

Remarks on this clone: The conserved final phenylalanine or tryptophan is absent from the CDR3, which likely points to a read error. The DNA is omitted, as the CDR3 cannot be located on it reliably, and the CDR3 follows TCRdb's listing. CDR3: CAISDTGQGDFFE. The rearrangement uses TRBV10-3 and TRBJ1-2; TRBD1 reflects the table's D call only, with no check against the DNA. CDR1 and CDR2 (germline): ENHRY, SYGVKD. Both ends counted, the CDR3 spans 13 residues.

This clone was seen only a few times. This chain joins TRBV19 and TRBJ2-7; 11 bases align to TRBD1. Per the germline V gene, CDR1 is LNHDA and CDR2 is SQIVND (reference sequence). The CDR3 covers 14 residues. V dropped 5 bases and J dropped 2; count of bases not matched to a gene: 2. The CDR3 sequence is CASSVDRGPYEQYF. In DNA, the CDR3 is TGTGCCAGTAGTGTGGACAGGGGGCCCTACGAGCAGTACTTC.

This clone was recorded a few times. V usage is TRBV5-6 and J usage is TRBJ1-1; D ambiguous. The CDR3 sequence is 13 residues long. Trimming took off 6 bases at V and 1 base at J, with 10 bases between the two ends. CDR1 SGHDT and CDR2 YYEEEE come from the germline V gene. The CDR3 loop reads CASKQAGNTEAFF. Written as DNA, the CDR3 is TGTGCCAGCAAGCAGGCAGGGAACACTGAAGCTTTCTTT. Filled out from reference TRBV5-6 and TRBJ1-1, the complete variable domain reads DAGVTQSPTHLIKTRGQQVTLRCSPKSGHDTVSWYQQALGQGPQFIFQYYEEEERQRGNFPDRFSGHQFPNYSSELNVNALLLGDSALYLCASKQAGNTEAFFGQGTRLTVV.

This clone came up a few times. The V gene is TRBV4-2, the J gene TRBJ2-7; 16 bases fit TRBD2. J was trimmed by 2 bases and V by 3 bases; bases with no gene match: 4. The germline CDR1 and CDR2 sequences are LGHNA and YNFKEQ. The CDR3 loop spans 17 amino acids. This CDR3 is CASSHAGTSGRAYEQYF. CDR3 bases: TGTGCCAGCAGCCATGCCGGGACTAGCGGGAGGGCCTACGAGCAGTACTTC.

In DNA, the CDR3 is TGTGCCAGCAGCTTAAGACTAGCGAGATACAATGAGCAGTTCTTC. Its translation is CASSLRLARYNEQFF. This chain links TRBV5-6 with TRBJ2-1; 8 bases fit TRBD2. V was pared by 2 bases and J by 4 bases, with 5 bases of the junction left unmatched. CDR1 and CDR2 from the germline V gene are SGHDT and YYEEEE. The CDR3 has 15 residues.

The V and J genes are TRBV2 and TRBJ1-4; 7 positions match TRBD1. CDR1 SNHLY and CDR2 FYNNEI come from the germline V gene. V dropped 8 bases and J dropped 4; count of bases not matched to a gene: 4. CDR3 length: 13 residues. The CDR3 DNA follows: TGTGCCAGCCTAGGGACAGATAATGAAAAACTGTTTTTT. Translated, it gives CASLGTDNEKLFF.

The chain employs TRBV28 and TRBJ2-7; tentatively, D is TRBD1 (5 bases). The CDR3 loop spans 11 amino acids. Per germline, CDR1 MDHEN and CDR2 SYDVKM. The CDR3 coding sequence is TGTGGGGCAGGGCCCTCCTACGAGCAGTACTTC. Translating it yields CGAGPSYEQYF.

V is TRBV6-6 and J is TRBJ2-7; 7 bases fit TRBD1. The V and J ends lost 0 bases and 0 bases, in that order; junction bases with no gene match: 5. The CDR3 is 16 residues long. Germline CDR1 and CDR2: MNHNY and SVGAGI (reference sequence). The CDR3 is CASSYSTGPSSYEQYF. The CDR3 DNA reads TGTGCCAGCAGTTACTCGACAGGGCCTAGCTCCTACGAGCAGTACTTC.

The V call is TRBV7-6, the J call TRBJ2-3; D remains ambiguous. The ends were cut back, 1 base at V and 5 bases at J, with 7 bases in the middle. The CDR3 is 13 residues long. Germline V lookup: CDR1 SGHVS, CDR2 FNYEAQ. For the CDR3, the DNA is TGTGCCAGCAGCTTAGGTTCCGGAGATACGCAGTATTTT. Translation: CASSLGSGDTQYF.

This chain connects TRBV7-9 to TRBJ2-3; TRBD2 is a possible D gene (6 bases). The V gene lost 1 base and the J gene lost 4 bases, with 9 bases spanning the gap. The CDR3 runs to 14 residues. Germline CDR1 SEHNR, CDR2 FQNEAQ (reference sequence). This chain's CDR3 is CASSLVSGADTQYF. The CDR3 DNA follows: TGTGCCAGCAGCTTAGTTAGCGGAGCAGATACGCAGTATTTT.

In its sample, this clone was seen once. The CDR3 loop is CASSAPSTMGYEQYF. CDR3 sequence (DNA): TGTGCCAGCAGTGCCCCGTCGACCATGGGATACGAGCAGTACTTC. The chain recombines TRBV28 with TRBJ2-7; D is unclear. V was trimmed by 5 bases and J by 4 bases, leaving 18 bases between them. This CDR3 region has 15 residues. Germline V gene lookup returns CDR1 MDHEN and CDR2 SYDVKM.

This clone appeared a few times. Other DNA sequences of this sample code for an identical CDR3. The chain has TRBV5-1 and TRBJ2-7; 7 bases fit TRBD2. Germline V CDR1 and CDR2: SGHRS, YFSETQ. The V gene end was trimmed by 0 bases and the J gene end by 0 bases; junction bases not matched to a gene: 3. The CDR3 is made up of 15 amino acids. The CDR3 loop is CASSLASGSSYEQYF. CDR3 bases: TGCGCCAGCAGCTTGGCTAGCGGAAGCTCCTACGAGCAGTACTTC.

This rearrangement joins TRBV21-1 to TRBJ2-7; the table's D call TRBD1 went unverified against the DNA. TRBV21-1 is an annotated pseudogene. The CDR3 contains 13 residues. In nucleotides, the CDR3 is TGTGCCAGCAGCAAAGGGGCAGGCCGCGAGCAGTACTTC. Translation: CASSKGAGREQYF.

This rearrangement joins TRBV16 to TRBJ2-7, with TRBD2 as a possible D gene (6 bases). Germline V lookup: CDR1 KGHSY, CDR2 FQNENV. V was shortened by 1 base and J by 0 bases, with 13 bases between the two germline ends. The length of the CDR3 is 16 residues. The CDR3 region is CASSQFPGGSSYEQYF. CDR3 in DNA: TGTGCCAGCAGCCAATTTCCCGGGGGAAGCTCCTACGAGCAGTACTTC.

The V call is TRBV6-5, the J call TRBJ2-3, with D unresolved. Per germline, CDR1 MNHEY and CDR2 SVGAGI. The CDR3 contains 15 residues. V lost 4 bases and J 1 base, leaving 12 bases between the germline ends. The CDR3 sequence is CASSSSAAGTDTQYF. DNA for the CDR3: TGTGCCAGCAGTTCGTCTGCGGCGGGCACAGATACGCAGTATTTT.

This chain uses TRBV7-8 with TRBJ2-1, with 11 positions matching TRBD2. The CDR3 spans 16 residues. V trimming: 2 bases; J trimming: 5 bases; junction bases outside the gene matches: 5. Germline lookup yields CDR1 SGHVS and CDR2 FQNEAQ. As DNA, the CDR3 is TGTGCCAGCAGCTTACCGACTAGCGGGACGCACAATGAGCAGTTCTTC. The encoded protein is CASSLPTSGTHNEQFF.

For this clone: This CDR3 is also generated by other DNA sequences in the sample. V gene TRBV7-9 combines with J gene TRBJ2-1; 9 bases agree with TRBD2. The germline V gene has CDR1 SEHNR and CDR2 FQNEAQ (reference sequence). The CDR3 loop spans 16 amino acids. V shed 1 base and J 8 bases; nucleotides not matched to a gene: 9. The CDR3 sequence: CASSLGLAGVWDEQFF. As DNA, the CDR3 is TGTGCCAGCAGCTTAGGGTTAGCGGGAGTGTGGGATGAGCAGTTCTTC. The full variable domain, rest sourced from reference TRBV7-9 and TRBJ2-1, is DTGVSQNPRHKITKRGQNVTFRCDPISEHNRLYWYRQTLGQGPEFLTYFQNEAQLEKSRLLSDRFSAERPKGSFSTLEIQRTEQGDSAMYLCASSLGLAGVWDEQFFGPGTRLTVL.